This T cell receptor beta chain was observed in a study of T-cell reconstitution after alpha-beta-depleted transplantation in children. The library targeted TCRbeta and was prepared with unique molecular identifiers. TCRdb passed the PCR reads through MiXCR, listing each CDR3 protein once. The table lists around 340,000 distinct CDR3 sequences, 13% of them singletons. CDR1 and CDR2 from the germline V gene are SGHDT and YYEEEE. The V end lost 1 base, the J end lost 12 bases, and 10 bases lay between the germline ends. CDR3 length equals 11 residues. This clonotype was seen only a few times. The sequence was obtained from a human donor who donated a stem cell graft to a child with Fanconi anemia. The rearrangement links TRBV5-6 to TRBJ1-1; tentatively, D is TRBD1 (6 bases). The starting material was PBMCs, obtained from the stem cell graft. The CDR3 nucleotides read TGTGCCAGCAGCTTGAGGGGGGGAACTTTCTTT. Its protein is CASSLRGGTFF.